This paragraph reports one T cell receptor beta chain. RNA was isolated and reverse transcribed to cDNA, the sequencing template. Here immunoSEQ multiplex PCR was the method, and the copy in TCRdb shows in-frame clones only, minus some. The data show more than 130,000 clones, approximately 85% seen once. This record comes from a study of CD8+ T cells in alopecia areata. This sample's treatment: oral pan-JAK inhibitor, 5-10 mg twice daily. Peripheral blood, together with lesional scalp punch biopsies, was collected from alopecia areata patients. Starting from PBMCs, sorting isolated CD4+ and CD8+ T cells. V lost 3 bases to trimming and J lost 0 bases, with 7 bases between them. Per the germline V gene, CDR1 is SGDLS and CDR2 is YYNGEE. The length of the CDR3 is 14 residues.

J is TRBJ1-5 and V is TRBV9, with unresolved D. This receptor was obtained from a human donor with alopecia areata. The sequencing here drew on CD8+ T cells sorted from blood, taken at week 4, from a patient treated with tofacitinib. This CDR3 is CASSADGSNQPQHF. The CDR3 region has the DNA TGTGCCAGCAGCGCGGACGGTAGCAATCAGCCCCAGCATTTT.